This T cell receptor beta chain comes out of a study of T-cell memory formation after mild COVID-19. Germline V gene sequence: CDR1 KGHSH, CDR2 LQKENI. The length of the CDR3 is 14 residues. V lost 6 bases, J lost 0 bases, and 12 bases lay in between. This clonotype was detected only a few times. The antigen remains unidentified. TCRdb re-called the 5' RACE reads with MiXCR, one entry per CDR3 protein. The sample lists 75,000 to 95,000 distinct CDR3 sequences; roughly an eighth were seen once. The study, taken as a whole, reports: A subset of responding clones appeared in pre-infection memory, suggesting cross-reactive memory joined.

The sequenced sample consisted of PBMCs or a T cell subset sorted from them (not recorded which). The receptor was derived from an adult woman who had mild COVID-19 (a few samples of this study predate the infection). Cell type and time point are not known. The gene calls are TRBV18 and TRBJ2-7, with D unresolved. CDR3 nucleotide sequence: TGTGCCAGCTCGTCCGATCCGAGCTCCTACGAGCAGTACTTC. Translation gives CASSSDPSSYEQYF.